The source of this TCR beta chain is a study of OX40 agonist ivuxolimab in advanced cancers. This table comes from immunoSEQ multiplex PCR, and its TCRdb copy is limited to in-frame clones, with some not included. The sample has about 90,000 clones; about 90% are singletons. CDR3 size: 12 residues. V dropped 0 bases and J dropped 7 bases, with 3 bases sitting between them. Germline values: CDR1 MNHNY, CDR2 SVGAGI (reference sequence). The chain employs TRBV6-6 and TRBJ2-2; no clear D gene. Sequences were derived from CD4+ or CD8+ T cells sorted from blood, sampled in a trial of the OX40 agonist ivuxolimab. The sequence was obtained from an adult with an advanced solid tumor such as melanoma, head and neck, liver or kidney cancer. The CDR3, as DNA: TGTGCCAGCAGTTACTCGGACGGGGAGCTGTTTTTT. Its translation is CASSYSDGELFF.